Following are 27 T cell receptor beta chains from one sample sequenced in a study of shared clonotypes between healthy human individuals. Only in-frame clones appear in the TCRdb table, and some are missing; sequencing was by immunoSEQ multiplex PCR. Among some 2 million clones, 90% to 95% were seen once, and the ten largest hold more than 0.1%. Sample: naive CD4+ T cells sorted from blood. The sample's subset: CD45RA+ positively selected. These TCRs come from a man aged 18 to 29 in good health.

This chain uses TRBV11-1 with TRBJ1-1; 7 bases map to TRBD1. Germline CDR1 SGHAT, CDR2 FQDESV (reference sequence). The V segment lost 5 bases and the J segment 6 bases; nucleotides outside the gene matches: 6. This CDR3 has 13 amino acids. The chain's CDR3 is CASSNRGRSEAFF. CDR3 bases: TGTGCCAGCAGCAACAGGGGCAGGTCTGAAGCTTTCTTT. The full variable domain, with the rest looked up from reference TRBV11-1 and TRBJ1-1, is EAEVAQSPRYKITEKSQAVAFWCDPISGHATLYWYRQILGQGPELLVQFQDESVVDDSQLPKDRFSAERLKGVDSTLKIQPAELGDSAMYLCASSNRGRSEAFFGQGTRLTVV.

The chain couples TRBV7-2 to TRBJ2-3, with 7 bases that match TRBD1. CDR1 is SGHTA and CDR2 is FQGNSA in the germline V gene. The CDR3 extends over 19 amino acids. After removal of 2 bases from V and 0 bases from J, the junction contained 14 bases not matched to a gene. This chain's CDR3 is CASSLRSVGQASSTDTQYF. CDR3 sequence (DNA): TGTGCCAGCAGCTTAAGGAGCGTCGGACAGGCCTCGAGCACAGATACGCAGTATTTT.

A few counts support this clone. The gene calls are TRBV27 and TRBJ1-2; maybe TRBD1 (6 bases). The CDR3 has 14 amino acids. Looked up from germline, CDR1 is MNHEY and CDR2 is SMNVEV (reference sequence). V lost 7 bases and J 2 bases, leaving 14 bases between the germline ends. CDR3 sequence reads: CASTSTGSNYGYTF. CDR3 sequence (DNA): TGTGCCAGCACATCGACAGGCTCGAACTATGGCTACACCTTC.

The chain combines TRBV19 with TRBJ1-4; D might be TRBD1 (5 bases). The germline V gene encodes CDR1 LNHDA and CDR2 SQIVND (reference sequence). V shed 5 bases and J shed 4 bases, with 14 bases lying between them. CDR3 length: 15 amino acids. CDR3 amino acids: CASSGGTADNEKLFF. The CDR3 DNA reads TGTGCCAGTAGTGGGGGAACGGCAGATAATGAAAAACTGTTTTTT.

The chain joins TRBV5-1 to TRBJ2-7; D perhaps matches TRBD1 (6 bases). CDR3 size: 15 residues. CDR1 and CDR2 (germline): SGHRS, YFSETQ. The ends were cut back, 0 bases at V and 3 bases at J, with 13 bases in the middle. CDR3 protein: CASSLETLQGYEQYF. Written as DNA, the CDR3 is TGCGCCAGCAGCTTGGAGACCCTACAGGGCTACGAGCAGTACTTC.

This sequence joins TRBV5-1 and TRBJ2-1; 9 bases match TRBD2. This CDR3 is 17 amino acids long. V dropped 1 base and J dropped 9; count of bases not matched to a gene: 14. Per germline, CDR1 SGHRS and CDR2 YFSETQ. The CDR3 bases are TGCGCCAGCAGCTTGACCCCCGTTGGCGGGGGGGCAGGTGAGCAGTTCTTC. The encoded protein is CASSLTPVGGGAGEQFF. Full variable domain (outside the CDR3, taken from reference TRBV5-1 and TRBJ2-1): KAGVTQTPRYLIKTRGQQVTLSCSPISGHRSVSWYQQTPGQGLQFLFEYFSETQRNKGNFPGRFSGRQFSNSRSEMNVSTLELGDSALYLCASSLTPVGGGAGEQFFGPGTRLTVL.

The chain couples TRBV6-6 to TRBJ2-7; TRBD1 or TRBD2 may be the D gene (5 bases each). This CDR3 has 15 residues. From germline, CDR1 is MNHNY and CDR2 SVGAGI (reference sequence). Deletions cut 3 bases from V and 3 bases from J, with 15 bases between. The CDR3 loop is CASSYVGTDIYEQYF. The CDR3 DNA reads TGTGCCAGCAGTTATGTCGGGACCGATATCTACGAGCAGTACTTC.

The chain carries TRBV30 and TRBJ1-2; possibly TRBD1 for D (6 bases). Germline V lookup: CDR1 GTSNPN, CDR2 SVGIG (reference sequence). The CDR3 covers 12 residues. Deletions cut 5 bases from V and 2 bases from J, with 9 bases between. The CDR3 is CAWATGNYGYTF. CDR3 sequence (DNA): TGTGCCTGGGCCACAGGGAACTATGGCTACACCTTC.

The genes are TRBV18 and TRBJ2-3; maybe TRBD1 (5 bases). The germline V gene has CDR1 KGHSH and CDR2 LQKENI. V was cut by 3 bases and J by 1 base, with 17 bases left in between. The CDR3 contains 17 residues. In DNA, the CDR3 is TGTGCCAGCTCACCCCAACGACAGAGGCCCGGCACAGATACGCAGTATTTT. Residues: CASSPQRQRPGTDTQYF. Filled out from reference TRBV18 and TRBJ2-3, the complete variable domain reads NAGVMQNPRHLVRRRGQEARLRCSPMKGHSHVYWYRQLPEEGLKFMVYLQKENIIDESGMPKERFSAEFPKEGPSILRIQQVVRGDSAAYFCASSPQRQRPGTDTQYFGPGTRLTVL.

This clone showed up just once. At one boundary the junction diverges from the germline segment, which might be a read error. The chain uses TRBV28 and TRBJ1-5; D is perhaps TRBD1 (6 bases). CDR3 length equals 16 residues. Germline V CDR1 and CDR2: MDHEN, SYDVKM. As DNA, the CDR3 is TGTGCCATCAGTCCGGGACAACCTTATAGCAATCAGCCCCAGCATTTT. Translation gives CAISPGQPYSNQPQHF.

V is TRBV27 and J is TRBJ1-1, with D possibly being TRBD1 (6 bases). The CDR3 length is 16 residues. V gave up 5 bases and J gave up 2 bases, with 18 bases separating them. The germline V gene has CDR1 MNHEY and CDR2 SMNVEV (reference sequence). The CDR3 bases are TGTGCCAGCAGTGCCTACAGGGCTGGGGCTAACACTGAAGCTTTCTTT. Protein sequence: CASSAYRAGANTEAFF.

This rearrangement joins TRBV7-2 to TRBJ2-7, with 7 bases identical to TRBD2. V dropped 2 bases and J dropped 0; count of bases not matched to a gene: 1. The CDR3 is made up of 14 amino acids. The germline V gene has CDR1 SGHTA and CDR2 FQGNSA. The CDR3 loop reads CASSLWTSSYEQYF. The CDR3 DNA reads TGTGCCAGCAGCTTATGGACTAGCTCCTACGAGCAGTACTTC.

This clone was detected only once. This chain joins TRBV6-1 and TRBJ2-5; TRBD1 is a possible D gene (6 bases). V lost 3 bases and J 2 bases, leaving 16 bases between the germline ends. CDR3 length equals 16 residues. The germline V gene encodes CDR1 MNHNS and CDR2 SASEGT. DNA for the CDR3: TGTGCCAGCAGTGACACATTGGGACATAGGCAAGAGACCCAGTACTTC. It encodes CASSDTLGHRQETQYF.

This chain connects TRBV19 to TRBJ1-5, with D tentatively TRBD1 (5 bases). Trimming removed 2 bases at V and 7 bases at J, with 6 bases between. The CDR3 sequence is 12 residues long. CDR1 LNHDA and CDR2 SQIVND come from the germline V gene (reference sequence). CDR3 sequence: CASSIKGQPQHF. CDR3 nucleotide sequence: TGTGCCAGTAGTATAAAGGGGCAGCCCCAGCATTTT.

The gene calls are TRBV10-3 and TRBJ2-1; 9 bases are a match to TRBD2. V gave up 0 bases and J gave up 7 bases; unmatched junction bases: 4. This CDR3 contains 15 residues. Germline loops: CDR1 ENHRY, CDR2 SYGVKD. CDR3 in amino acids: CAISESAREGNEQFF. DNA of the CDR3: TGTGCCATCAGTGAGTCGGCGCGGGAGGGGAATGAGCAGTTCTTC.

This chain links TRBV28 with TRBJ1-2; the D gene is possibly TRBD1 (5 bases). Trimming cost V 2 bases and J 10 bases, with 8 bases left between them. Germline CDR1 is MDHEN and CDR2 is SYDVKM. CDR3 size: 11 residues. CDR3 in amino acids: CASSLQDIYTF. DNA of the CDR3: TGTGCCAGCAGTTTACAGGACATCTACACCTTC.

The genes are TRBV5-5 and TRBJ2-5; maybe TRBD1 (5 bases). This CDR3 comprises 13 residues. Deletions cut 4 bases from V and 2 bases from J, with 9 bases between. CDR1 and CDR2 (germline): SGHKS, YYEKEE (reference sequence). The CDR3 spells CASSPRQQETQYF. The CDR3 DNA is TGTGCCAGCAGCCCCCGACAGCAAGAGACCCAGTACTTC. The variable domain in full, with the rest retrieved from reference TRBV5-5 and TRBJ2-5, is DAGVTQSPTHLIKTRGQQVTLRCSPISGHKSVSWYQQVLGQGPQFIFQYYEKEERGRGNFPDRFSARQFPNYSSELNVNALLLGDSALYLCASSPRQQETQYFGPGTRLLVL.

The V call is TRBV29-1, the J call TRBJ2-3; possibly TRBD2 for D (5 bases). Germline V gene lookup returns CDR1 SQVTM and CDR2 ANQGSEA. The V end lost 3 bases, the J end lost 9 bases, and 16 bases lay between the germline ends. The CDR3 has 13 amino acids. DNA of the CDR3: TGCAGCGTTGATGCGACTACTCGGTTCACGCAGTATTTT. This translates into CSVDATTRFTQYF.

In DNA, the CDR3 is TGTGCCAGCAGACGGGACAGGGGATGGGAGACCCAGTACTTC. Translation: CASRRDRGWETQYF. V and J are TRBV5-4 and TRBJ2-5; 10 bases map to TRBD1. CDR3 length: 14 amino acids. Germline lookup yields CDR1 SGHNT and CDR2 YYREEE (reference sequence). J was trimmed by 5 bases and V by 5 bases; bases with no gene match: 6.

The gene calls are TRBV6-1 and TRBJ2-1; TRBD1 might be the D (6 bases). Germline V gene lookup returns CDR1 MNHNS and CDR2 SASEGT. The CDR3 is made up of 15 amino acids. V lost 6 bases to trimming and J lost 4 bases, with 16 bases between them. The CDR3 is CASRLSWTEYNEQFF. The CDR3 DNA reads TGTGCCAGCAGGCTCTCCTGGACAGAATACAATGAGCAGTTCTTC.

Details on this clone: The same CDR3 is also encoded by other DNA sequences in this sample. This chain links TRBV5-6 with TRBJ2-7, with TRBD2 matching 9 bases. Trimming cost V 0 bases and J 4 bases; bases outside gene matches: 5. This CDR3 spans 15 amino acids. The germline CDR1 and CDR2 sequences are SGHDT and YYEEEE. This chain's CDR3 is CASSLGLAGRYEQYF. CDR3 sequence (DNA): TGTGCCAGCAGCTTGGGTCTAGCGGGGAGGTACGAGCAGTACTTC.

The J gene is TRBJ2-1, the V gene TRBV6-4, with TRBD2 identical over 9 bases. The trim removed 6 bases at V and 9 bases at J, leaving 12 bases unmatched. The CDR3 spans 15 residues. The germline V gene has CDR1 MRHNA and CDR2 SNTAGT. CDR3 coding DNA: TGTGCCAGCAGGAGACTAGCGGAGCCTTCGGGTGAGCAGTTCTTC. Translated, it gives CASRRLAEPSGEQFF.

The chain joins TRBV13 to TRBJ2-5; TRBD2 matches at 8 bases. The ends lost 4 bases at V and 2 bases at J; junction bases unmatched: 6. The CDR3 spans 15 residues. Germline lookup yields CDR1 PRHDT and CDR2 FYEKMQ (reference sequence). The chain's CDR3 is CASSSWLAGQETQYF. DNA of the CDR3: TGTGCCAGCAGCTCCTGGTTAGCGGGGCAAGAGACCCAGTACTTC.

With regard to this clone: Mismatch with germline at one junction end may stem from a read error. This chain connects TRBV7-2 to TRBJ1-2, with a tentative D call TRBD1 (5 bases). This CDR3 spans 12 amino acids. Looked up from germline, CDR1 is SGHTA and CDR2 is FQGNSA. The DNA for the CDR3 is TGTGCCAGCAGCTTACCCAAGAGGGGCGTGATCTTC. Amino acid sequence: CASSLPKRGVIF.

Details on this clone: Other nucleotide sequences in the sample specify the same CDR3. This chain joins TRBV30 and TRBJ1-5, with a weak D call TRBD1 (5 bases). Germline V gene data show CDR1 as GTSNPN and CDR2 as SVGIG (reference sequence). Between the trimmed V and J ends, which lost 5 bases and 2 bases, there was a span of 10 bases. CDR3 size: 13 residues. CDR3 residues: CAWATGGNQPQHF. For the CDR3, the DNA is TGTGCCTGGGCCACAGGAGGCAATCAGCCCCAGCATTTT.

This chain uses TRBV6-1 with TRBJ1-3, with D uncertain. The CDR3 is 14 residues long. Trimming removed 6 bases from V and 0 bases from J, with 9 bases in between. Germline V CDR1 and CDR2: MNHNS, SASEGT. The DNA for the CDR3 is TGTGCCAGCAGAGTCCTCTTCTCTGGAAACACCATATATTTT. The encoded protein is CASRVLFSGNTIYF.

The V call is TRBV6-4, the J call TRBJ2-7; TRBD1 aligns across 11 bases. In germline, CDR1 is MRHNA, CDR2 SNTAGT. After removal of 3 bases from V and 7 bases from J, the junction contained 8 bases not matched to a gene. The CDR3 extends over 15 amino acids. The CDR3 DNA is TGTGCCAGCAGTGAAACCGGGACAGGGGGAGGTGAGCAGTACTTC. This codes for CASSETGTGGGEQYF.